This T cell receptor (beta chain) emerged from a study of cytomegalovirus exposure and HLA in healthy donors. The study, taken as a whole, reports: As was reported, the classifier diagnosed cytomegalovirus status with high specificity and sensitivity. First-cohort TCR clusters tended to co-occur in the roughly 130 validation repertoires, a later analysis found.

On this clone itself: Antigen: not known.

V was trimmed by 5 bases and J by 8 bases, leaving 13 bases between them. The CDR3 has 12 residues. Germline CDR1 is SGHNT and CDR2 is YYREEE (reference sequence). This table comes from immunoSEQ multiplex PCR, and its TCRdb copy is limited to in-frame clones, with some not included. This table has about 66,000 clones, approximately 96% appearing once. The receptor comes from a woman under 30 in good health and CMV-seropositive. The source material was PBMCs. The rearrangement uses TRBV5-4 and TRBJ1-2; tentatively, D is TRBD1 (6 bases). CDR3 amino acids: CASRAGADGYTF. The CDR3 DNA follows: TGTGCCAGCAGGGCGGGGGCTGACGGCTACACCTTC.